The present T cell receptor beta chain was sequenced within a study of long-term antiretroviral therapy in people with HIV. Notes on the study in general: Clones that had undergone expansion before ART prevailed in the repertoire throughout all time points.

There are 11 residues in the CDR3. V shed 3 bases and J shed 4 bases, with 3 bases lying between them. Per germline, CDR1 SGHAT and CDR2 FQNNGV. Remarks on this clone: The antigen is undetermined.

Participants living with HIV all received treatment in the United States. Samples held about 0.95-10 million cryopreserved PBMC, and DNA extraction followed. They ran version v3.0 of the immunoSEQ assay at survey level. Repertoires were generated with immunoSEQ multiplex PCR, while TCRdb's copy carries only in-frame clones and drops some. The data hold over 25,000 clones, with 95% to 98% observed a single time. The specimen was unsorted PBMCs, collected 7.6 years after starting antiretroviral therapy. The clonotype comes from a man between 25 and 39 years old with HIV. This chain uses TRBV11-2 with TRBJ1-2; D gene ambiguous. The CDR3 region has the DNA TGTGCCAGCAGCTTTGGCTATGGCTACACCTTC. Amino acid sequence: CASSFGYGYTF.